The 21 T cell receptor beta chains presented below share a single source sample, sequenced in a study of T-cell reconstitution after alpha-beta-depleted transplantation in children. Preparation of the TCRbeta library was carried out with unique molecular identifiers. Using its own MiXCR run on the PCR reads, TCRdb lists one record per CDR3 protein. The table has 780,000 or so distinct CDR3 sequences, 16% seen once. The material was PBMCs, mostly from graft donor cells, obtained 360 days after TCRalphabeta/CD19-depleted stem cell transplant. The receptors here all came from a male patient younger than 18 who had a stem cell transplant for acute lymphoblastic leukemia, so the T cells may come from the graft donor.

This clonotype occurred once. The chain combines TRBV20-1 with TRBJ2-7; tentatively, D is TRBD2 (5 bases). Trimming left V 2 bases short and J 5 bases short, with 16 bases between. Germline CDR1 reads DFQATT; CDR2 reads SNEGSKA (reference sequence). This CDR3 is 14 amino acids long. CDR3: CSARLQGSYDEQYF. CDR3 nucleotides: TGCAGTGCTAGACTTCAAGGGAGTTATGACGAGCAGTACTTC.

The genes are TRBV5-1 and TRBJ2-2; 11 bases fit TRBD2. Germline lookup yields CDR1 SGHRS and CDR2 YFSETQ. The length of the CDR3 is 17 residues. Losses at the gene ends were 1 base for V and 7 bases for J; bases not matched to a gene: 9. The CDR3 DNA sequence: TGCGCCAGCAGCTTGATCCTAGCGGGAGGCCCGGGCGGGGAGCTGTTTTTT. Translated: CASSLILAGGPGGELFF.

V is TRBV20-1 and J is TRBJ2-7, with 11 bases aligning to TRBD2. Losses at the gene ends were 4 bases for V and 4 bases for J; bases not matched to a gene: 3. The CDR3 consists of 13 residues. Germline V gene sequence: CDR1 DFQATT, CDR2 SNEGSKA (reference sequence). The CDR3 spells CSATLAGEYEQYF. CDR3 nucleotides: TGCAGTGCTACACTAGCGGGAGAATACGAGCAGTACTTC.

This clonotype was counted between two and nine times. The chain uses TRBV27 and TRBJ2-5, with D perhaps TRBD1 (5 bases). The CDR3 has 14 residues. Germline-derived CDR1 and CDR2 are MNHEY and SMNVEV (reference sequence). The V end lost 0 bases, the J end lost 3 bases, and 8 bases lay between the germline ends. CDR3 region: CASSLSMTEETQYF. The CDR3, as DNA: TGTGCCAGCAGTTTATCGATGACAGAAGAGACCCAGTACTTC.

This clonotype was seen many times. The V gene is TRBV20-1, the J gene TRBJ1-5; TRBD1 matches 7 bases. The CDR3 runs 14 residues. Germline V gene lookup returns CDR1 DFQATT and CDR2 SNEGSKA (reference sequence). The J segment lost 4 bases and the V segment lost 3 bases, leaving 6 bases of the junction unmatched. CDR3 amino acids: CSARGDRDNQPQHF. The CDR3 DNA reads as TGCAGTGCTAGGGGCGACAGGGATAATCAGCCCCAGCATTTT.

This clonotype was observed a handful of times. The genes are TRBV5-1 and TRBJ2-2; 8 bases are a match to TRBD2. V was clipped by 4 bases and J by 5 bases; unmatched bases: 7. Germline V gene lookup returns CDR1 SGHRS and CDR2 YFSETQ. The CDR3 loop spans 15 amino acids. CDR3 amino acids: CASSLRAGVTGELFF. CDR3 in DNA: TGCGCCAGCAGCCTGAGAGCGGGAGTGACCGGGGAGCTGTTTTTT.

The rearrangement links TRBV5-1 to TRBJ2-3; D unclear. CDR1 SGHRS and CDR2 YFSETQ come from the germline V gene. This CDR3 comprises 15 residues. Trimming removed 4 bases from V and 4 bases from J, with 16 bases in between. The CDR3 DNA is TGCGCCAGCAGCCAAATTACGGCGTTATCAGATACGCAGTATTTT. It codes for CASSQITALSDTQYF.

The CDR3 reads CASSHKPQLGEQYF. CDR3 DNA: TGTGCCAGCAGTCATAAGCCCCAGCTTGGCGAGCAGTACTTC. The gene calls are TRBV27 and TRBJ2-7; D unclear. CDR1 and CDR2 from the germline V gene are MNHEY and SMNVEV (reference sequence). Trimming pared 5 bases from V and 6 bases from J, leaving 17 bases between. The CDR3 has 14 amino acids.

The rearrangement uses TRBV7-8 and TRBJ2-5, with D perhaps matching TRBD1 (6 bases). The CDR3 sequence is 15 residues long. V was trimmed by 3 bases and J by 5 bases, leaving 16 bases between them. Germline-derived CDR1 and CDR2 are SGHVS and FQNEAQ. The CDR3 region is CASSFRGYPGETQYF. In nucleotides, the CDR3 is TGTGCCAGCAGCTTTAGGGGGTACCCAGGGGAGACCCAGTACTTC.

This clonotype was counted many times. The chain couples TRBV25-1 to TRBJ2-7; possibly TRBD1 or TRBD2 for D (5 bases each). The germline CDR1 and CDR2 sequences are MGHDK and SYGVNS. This CDR3 comprises 15 residues. Trimming removed 1 base from V and 5 bases from J, with 15 bases in between. CDR3 sequence: CASSEFRGRANEQYF. The CDR3 nucleotides read TGTGCCAGCAGTGAATTCCGGGGCAGGGCCAACGAGCAGTACTTC.

This clonotype was seen a few times. The genes are TRBV12-3 or TRBV12-4 and TRBJ2-5, with TRBD1 matching 8 bases. J was trimmed by 5 bases and V by 5 bases; bases with no gene match: 10. There are 15 residues in the CDR3. This CDR3 reads CASSMTGVFMETQYF. CDR3 coding DNA: TGTGCCAGCAGTATGACAGGGGTGTTTATGGAGACCCAGTACTTC.

The chain carries TRBV6-1 and TRBJ2-1; D may be TRBD2 (5 bases). This CDR3 has 17 amino acids. Per germline, CDR1 MNHNS and CDR2 SASEGT. Between the trimmed V and J ends, which lost 6 bases and 3 bases, there was a span of 21 bases. The CDR3 region has the DNA TGTGCCAGCAGCCGCTATTTAGGAGGCGGAGGCTACAATGAGCAGTTCTTC. It specifies CASSRYLGGGGYNEQFF.

At least ten counts were recorded for this clonotype. The CDR3 spells CASSSQPYEQYF. CDR3 coding DNA: TGTGCCAGCAGTTCCCAGCCCTACGAGCAGTACTTC. The chain is built from TRBV12-3 or TRBV12-4 and TRBJ2-7; D remains unclear. The germline V and J ends were trimmed by 4 bases and 2 bases, with 6 bases remaining between them. The CDR3 covers 12 residues.

This clonotype was recorded a few times. The V call is TRBV20-1, the J call TRBJ1-5; D is perhaps TRBD1 (5 bases). Germline assignment: CDR1 DFQATT and CDR2 SNEGSKA (reference sequence). This CDR3 contains 13 residues. V lost 6 bases to trimming and J lost 7 bases, with 16 bases between them. The CDR3 here is CSAPRSWGQPQHF. CDR3 nucleotides: TGCAGTGCCCCGAGGTCATGGGGGCAGCCCCAGCATTTT.

This clonotype was observed a handful of times. The rearrangement links TRBV12-3 or TRBV12-4 to TRBJ1-6; tentatively, D is TRBD1 (5 bases). The CDR3 runs 15 residues. V dropped 1 base and J dropped 9 bases, with 13 bases sitting between them. The CDR3 loop is CASSLEPGVGSPLHF. CDR3 DNA sequence: TGTGCCAGCAGTTTAGAACCGGGGGTCGGTTCACCCCTCCACTTT.

This clonotype was seen repeatedly, ten times or more. V and J are TRBV5-1 and TRBJ2-3; 12 positions match TRBD2. Germline CDR1 SGHRS, CDR2 YFSETQ. The V and J ends lost 2 bases and 4 bases, in that order; junction bases with no gene match: 8. The CDR3 is made up of 17 amino acids. This CDR3 reads CASSFGLAGRWADTQYF. The CDR3 coding sequence is TGCGCCAGCAGCTTCGGACTAGCGGGAAGGTGGGCAGATACGCAGTATTTT.

There are a few counts of this clonotype. The V gene is TRBV10-3, the J gene TRBJ2-2; either TRBD1 or TRBD2 may fit D (6 bases each). Deletions cut 0 bases from V and 0 bases from J, with 23 bases between. CDR1 and CDR2 from the germline V gene are ENHRY and SYGVKD. The length of the CDR3 is 21 residues. The CDR3 DNA reads as TGTGCCATCAGTGAGTCGAATCGGGGGCCCCCTTTTGCCCCGAACACCGGGGAGCTGTTTTTT. It translates to CAISESNRGPPFAPNTGELFF.

This clonotype was observed once. The chain carries TRBV19 and TRBJ1-2; no firm D call. Germline V gives CDR1 LNHDA, CDR2 SQIVND (reference sequence). With 0 bases removed from V and 1 base from J, the gap between germline ends came to 6 bases. This CDR3 is built from 14 residues. The CDR3 coding sequence is TGTGCCAGTAGTATAGATGCAGTTAACTATGGCTACACCTTC. It specifies CASSIDAVNYGYTF.

This clonotype was detected many times. The V and J genes are TRBV11-2 and TRBJ2-7, with D perhaps TRBD1 (6 bases). Trimming pared 3 bases from V and 5 bases from J, leaving 17 bases between. Germline V gene data show CDR1 as SGHAT and CDR2 as FQNNGV. The CDR3 covers 15 residues. CDR3 amino acids: CASSLVLTGKHEQYF. CDR3 nucleotide sequence: TGTGCCAGCAGCTTGGTGCTTACAGGGAAACACGAGCAGTACTTC.

This clonotype occurred a few times. V usage is TRBV15 and J usage is TRBJ2-3, with D tentatively TRBD2 (5 bases). The CDR3 runs 15 residues. Germline V lookup: CDR1 LNHNV, CDR2 YYDKDF (reference sequence). Trimming removed 3 bases from V and 5 bases from J, with 15 bases in between. DNA for the CDR3: TGTGCCACCAGCAGTGAGGGAAGAGAAAGAGATACGCAGTATTTT. The encoded protein is CATSSEGRERDTQYF.

This clonotype has just a few counts. The V and J genes are TRBV5-1 and TRBJ2-7; 8 nucleotides align to TRBD1. Germline loops: CDR1 SGHRS, CDR2 YFSETQ. This CDR3 comprises 16 residues. After removal of 4 bases from V and 2 bases from J, the junction contained 11 bases not matched to a gene. The CDR3 DNA sequence: TGCGCCAGCAGCCTCCGGTCCGTGGACAGGGCCTACGAGCAGTACTTC. Translated: CASSLRSVDRAYEQYF.